The 22 T cell receptor beta chains below all came from one sample that was sequenced in a study of cytomegalovirus exposure and HLA in healthy donors. PCR involved 60 Vbeta and 13 Jbeta primers. Libraries were prepared by immunoSEQ multiplex PCR; TCRdb keeps only in-frame clonotypes and omits some of them. The sample contains about 200,000 clones, approximately 78% of which appear only once. The sequenced sample was PBMCs. These receptor sequences come from a woman aged 40 to 50 in good health and CMV-seronegative.

In this sample, this clone turned up once. The V and J genes are TRBV5-4 and TRBJ2-5; D is possibly TRBD2 (6 bases). The CDR3 loop spans 10 amino acids. The V end was cut by 10 bases, the J end by 11 bases, with 15 bases between. CDR1 SGHNT and CDR2 YYREEE come from the germline V gene (reference sequence). The CDR3: CAFGPGEQYF. The CDR3 region has the DNA TGTGCCTTTGGTCCGGGGGAGCAGTACTTC.

The genes are TRBV7-8 and TRBJ2-7, with TRBD2 matching 9 bases. The germline CDR1 and CDR2 sequences are SGHVS and FQNEAQ. Trimming removed 4 bases from V and 1 base from J; junction bases left unmatched: 8. CDR3 size: 16 residues. DNA of the CDR3: TGTGCCAGCAGCTCCTCACTAGCGGGCACTTCCTACGAGCAGTACTTC. Amino acid sequence: CASSSSLAGTSYEQYF.

V gene TRBV7-2 combines with J gene TRBJ1-5; the D gene is possibly TRBD1 (5 bases). The CDR3 is made up of 15 amino acids. V was cut by 1 base and J by 4 bases, with 11 bases left in between. CDR1 is SGHTA, CDR2 FQGNSA, per germline. The CDR3 DNA sequence: TGTGCCAGCAGCTTAGGGGGATCAGGGAATCAGCCCCAGCATTTT. This sequence encodes CASSLGGSGNQPQHF.

The chain combines TRBV5-1 with TRBJ2-7; 11 bases line up with TRBD2. The J segment lost 4 bases and the V segment lost 0 bases, leaving 6 bases of the junction unmatched. Looked up from germline, CDR1 is SGHRS and CDR2 is YFSETQ. The CDR3 loop spans 16 amino acids. Written as DNA, the CDR3 is TGCGCCAGCAGCTTGGACCCTCTAGCGGGAGGTTACGAGCAGTACTTC. It specifies CASSLDPLAGGYEQYF.

The chain employs TRBV5-8 and TRBJ2-1; TRBD2 matches 7 bases. CDR1 SGHTS and CDR2 YDEGEE come from the germline V gene. The V and J ends lost 4 bases and 9 bases, in that order; junction bases with no gene match: 10. The CDR3 loop spans 14 amino acids. The CDR3 bases are TGTGCCAGCAGCCTTTCCGCGGGAGCGGGTGAGCAGTTCTTC. Translated, it gives CASSLSAGAGEQFF.

The chain carries TRBV10-3 and TRBJ2-5; 12 bases are a match to TRBD2. With V trimmed by 7 bases and J by 7 bases, 13 bases remained unmatched. The CDR3 contains 16 residues. Germline assignment: CDR1 ENHRY and CDR2 SYGVKD. In nucleotides, the CDR3 is TGTGCCATCAAGACTAGCGGGAGCATGTGGGAAGGGACCCAGTACTTC. Translated: CAIKTSGSMWEGTQYF.

The CDR3 coding sequence is TGTGCCTGGAGCCGGGCCGATAGGCTAGCGGGAGATGAGACCCAGTACTTC. It encodes CAWSRADRLAGDETQYF. The chain joins TRBV30 to TRBJ2-5; 10 nucleotides align to TRBD2. V shed 3 bases, J shed 5 bases, and the junction held 15 bases outside the gene matches. In germline, CDR1 is GTSNPN, CDR2 SVGIG (reference sequence). The CDR3 contains 17 residues.

This clone has only one observation. This rearrangement joins TRBV4-1 to TRBJ2-7; D is perhaps TRBD2 (6 bases). This CDR3 is 17 amino acids long. Trimming stripped 1 base from V and 0 bases from J, with 16 bases between. Germline lookup yields CDR1 MGHRA and CDR2 YSYEKL. The CDR3 sequence is CASSQVFGTQSSYEQYF. Written as DNA, the CDR3 is TGCGCCAGCAGCCAAGTCTTCGGGACTCAGAGCTCCTACGAGCAGTACTTC.

CDR3 sequence (DNA): TGCGCCAGCAGCTTTTCGCTCATAGGCGCAGGGCGGAACACTGAAGCTTTCTTT. Translated: CASSFSLIGAGRNTEAFF. The chain carries TRBV5-1 and TRBJ1-1; the D gene is possibly TRBD1 (5 bases). Trimming removed 2 bases from V and 1 base from J, with 21 bases in between. The CDR3 is made up of 18 amino acids. CDR1 is SGHRS and CDR2 is YFSETQ in the germline V gene.

This chain connects TRBV10-3 to TRBJ2-3, with 12 bases identical to TRBD2. Per germline, CDR1 ENHRY and CDR2 SYGVKD. V lost 3 bases to trimming and J lost 1 base; unmatched junction nucleotides: 14. This CDR3 has 20 residues. This CDR3 is CAISESLAGGPDWGTDTQYF. The CDR3 bases are TGTGCCATCAGTGAAAGTCTAGCGGGAGGGCCGGATTGGGGCACAGATACGCAGTATTTT.

The CDR3 bases are TGTGCCATCAGTGATGTTCTAGCGGGAGGTCGGCAAGAGACCCAGTACTTC. This encodes CAISDVLAGGRQETQYF. The rearrangement joins TRBV10-3 to TRBJ2-5; 11 positions agree with TRBD2. The CDR3 loop spans 17 amino acids. The J segment lost 2 bases and the V segment lost 3 bases, leaving 8 bases of the junction unmatched. Germline values: CDR1 ENHRY, CDR2 SYGVKD.

The J gene is TRBJ2-1, the V gene TRBV7-2, with 9 bases fitting TRBD2. The V and J ends lost 5 bases and 8 bases, in that order; junction bases with no gene match: 13. The CDR3 has 16 amino acids. Germline CDR1 reads SGHTA; CDR2 reads FQGNSA. The chain's CDR3 is CASSPSGLAGRYEQFF. The CDR3 coding sequence is TGTGCCAGCAGCCCGAGTGGGCTAGCGGGAAGGTATGAGCAGTTCTTC. Combining the CDR3 with reference TRBV7-2 and TRBJ2-1 gives the whole variable domain GAGVSQSPSNKVTEKGKDVELRCDPISGHTALYWYRQSLGQGLEFLIYFQGNSAPDKSGLPSDRFSAERTGGSVSTLTIQRTQQEDSAVYLCASSPSGLAGRYEQFFGPGTRLTVL.

V is TRBV5-6 and J is TRBJ1-2, with TRBD1 identical over 7 bases. Trimming cost V 6 bases and J 4 bases; bases outside gene matches: 9. The CDR3 loop spans 14 amino acids. Germline lookup yields CDR1 SGHDT and CDR2 YYEEEE. CDR3 coding DNA: TGTGCCAGCACTTTATTCGGGACAGCCTATGGCTACACCTTC. Protein sequence: CASTLFGTAYGYTF.

The chain recombines TRBV19 with TRBJ1-4; the D gene is possibly TRBD1 (5 bases). This CDR3 region has 12 residues. The germline V gene encodes CDR1 LNHDA and CDR2 SQIVND (reference sequence). V was shortened by 7 bases and J by 6 bases, with 9 bases between the two germline ends. The CDR3: CASIQGDEKLFF. CDR3 sequence (DNA): TGTGCCAGTATTCAGGGTGATGAAAAACTGTTTTTT.

The V call is TRBV7-6, the J call TRBJ2-3; the match to TRBD2 covers 13 bases. Germline assignment: CDR1 SGHVS and CDR2 FNYEAQ. J was trimmed by 10 bases and V by 5 bases; bases with no gene match: 6. CDR3 length equals 14 residues. CDR3: CASSAGLAGAAQYF. The CDR3 DNA sequence: TGTGCCAGCAGCGCCGGACTAGCGGGAGCTGCGCAGTATTTT.

This chain uses TRBV30 with TRBJ1-3; D is unclear. V lost 4 bases, J lost 0 bases, and 4 bases lay in between. Germline V gene lookup returns CDR1 GTSNPN and CDR2 SVGIG (reference sequence). The CDR3 consists of 12 residues. The CDR3 here is CAWTSSGNTIYF. CDR3 coding DNA: TGTGCCTGGACTAGCTCTGGAAACACCATATATTTT.

The sample holds one count of this clone. The J gene is TRBJ1-2, the V gene TRBV10-3; 10 bases align to TRBD1. The CDR3 is 14 amino acids. Germline values: CDR1 ENHRY, CDR2 SYGVKD. Trimming removed 4 bases from V and 6 bases from J; junction bases left unmatched: 5. The CDR3 bases are TGTGCCATCAGTGTATTGGGGACAGGGGATGGCTACACCTTC. Protein product: CAISVLGTGDGYTF.

This clone was recorded a few times. V is TRBV19 and J is TRBJ2-7; a weak D match, TRBD1 (6 bases). From germline, CDR1 is LNHDA and CDR2 SQIVND (reference sequence). Trimming removed 6 bases at V and 4 bases at J, with 19 bases between. CDR3 length equals 15 residues. DNA of the CDR3: TGTGCCAGTAGCGATCAGGGGACCGTCACATACGAGCAGTACTTC. Residues: CASSDQGTVTYEQYF.

The chain couples TRBV6-6 to TRBJ2-1, with D possibly being TRBD2 (6 bases). Between the trimmed V and J ends, which lost 10 bases and 4 bases, there was a span of 11 bases. Germline-derived CDR1 and CDR2 are MNHNY and SVGAGI (reference sequence). The CDR3 totals 12 residues. The chain's CDR3 is CATGEPYNEQFF. As DNA, the CDR3 is TGTGCCACGGGGGAGCCATACAATGAGCAGTTCTTC.

The gene calls are TRBV7-8 and TRBJ1-1; D possibly corresponds to TRBD1 (6 bases). This CDR3 region has 17 residues. CDR1 and CDR2 from the germline V gene are SGHVS and FQNEAQ. Trimming stripped 0 bases from V and 1 base from J, with 15 bases between. CDR3 residues: CASSLAVVRGPNTEAFF. The CDR3 DNA follows: TGTGCCAGCAGCTTAGCGGTGGTCAGGGGACCGAACACTGAAGCTTTCTTT.

The chain links TRBV18 to TRBJ1-2; tentative D call: TRBD1 (5 bases). The germline V gene has CDR1 KGHSH and CDR2 LQKENI. This CDR3 comprises 13 residues. With 3 bases removed from V and 4 bases from J, the gap between germline ends came to 9 bases. The CDR3 protein is CASSPSQAYGYTF. In DNA form, the CDR3 reads TGTGCCAGCTCACCGTCACAGGCCTATGGCTACACCTTC.

The chain carries TRBV5-4 and TRBJ2-3; no clear D gene. Germline V gene lookup returns CDR1 SGHNT and CDR2 YYREEE (reference sequence). Trimming removed 0 bases at V and 2 bases at J, with 7 bases between. The CDR3 extends over 14 amino acids. CDR3: CASSLELSTDTQYF. CDR3 nucleotide sequence: TGTGCCAGCAGCTTGGAACTTTCCACAGATACGCAGTATTTT.